This record concerns one T cell receptor (beta chain) sequence. V was cut by 3 bases and J by 6 bases, with 19 bases left in between. Germline CDR1 is SGHKS and CDR2 is YYEKEE (reference sequence). This CDR3 is 15 amino acids long. Primers included in the PCR were 60 Vbeta and 13 Jbeta primers. TCRdb's copy holds only in-frame clones and misses some; the assay was immunoSEQ multiplex PCR. The profile shows 100,000 to 130,000 clones, about 81% of them singletons. This record belongs to a study of cytomegalovirus exposure and HLA in healthy donors. Study-wide context: The Caucasian-associated ancestry cluster contained 81% of the approximately 410 genotyped donors.

Sequencing input: PBMCs. The rearrangement uses TRBV5-5 and TRBJ2-7; a possible D gene is TRBD2 (6 bases). The sequence was obtained from a man aged 30 to 39 in good health and CMV-seropositive. As DNA, the CDR3 is TGTGCCAGCAGCTGGCGCGGGGCGGGGTCTGTCGAGCAGTACTTC. As protein: CASSWRGAGSVEQYF.